The TCR beta chain described here comes from a study of T cell responses to AZD1222 COVID-19 vaccine. Study-level findings and limits: Within unmutated variant regions lay the reported targets of nearly half of spike-specific TCRs. Spike was spanned by vaccine-associated CD4 TCRs, with dominance at 160-218 and 743-854. Just a handful of AZD1222 recipients were seropositive at baseline.

Comment on this clone: Its antigen is not identified.

V trimming: 0 bases; J trimming: 4 bases; junction bases outside the gene matches: 5. CDR1 is SGHVS and CDR2 is FQNEAQ in the germline V gene. The CDR3 contains 16 residues. Some clones are missing from TCRdb's copy, which holds only in-frame ones; the method was immunoSEQ multiplex PCR. The repertoire consists of 110,000 to 150,000 clones, with 91% occurring once and the leading ten covering roughly 3.1%. The sample was peripheral blood, taken on day 0 of AZD1222 vaccination. This sequence was found in an adult in good health. This chain joins TRBV7-8 and TRBJ1-5; TRBD1 agrees at 8 bases. CDR3 amino acids: CASSLAGQGWNQPQHF. DNA for the CDR3: TGTGCCAGCAGCTTAGCAGGACAGGGATGGAATCAGCCCCAGCATTTT. Drawing the rest from reference TRBV7-8 and TRBJ1-5, the complete variable domain is GAGVSQSPRYKVAKRGQDVALRCDPISGHVSLFWYQQALGQGPEFLTYFQNEAQLDKSGLPSDRFFAERPEGSVSTLKIQRTQQEDSAVYLCASSLAGQGWNQPQHFGDGTRLSIL.